The next 26 T cell receptor beta chains were all read from a single sample in a study of cytomegalovirus exposure and HLA in healthy donors. Both 60 Vbeta primers and 13 Jbeta primers went into the PCR. The data were produced by immunoSEQ multiplex PCR, yet TCRdb's version contains in-frame clones alone and is incomplete. This table lists 90,000 to 150,000 clones. Input material: PBMCs. Receptors originate from a man aged 18 to 35 in good health and CMV-seronegative.

The V gene is TRBV9, the J gene TRBJ2-2; perhaps TRBD1 as D (5 bases). Trimming took off 0 bases at V and 6 bases at J, with 12 bases between the two ends. This CDR3 region has 15 residues. CDR1 and CDR2 (germline): SGDLS, YYNGEE. This CDR3 reads CASSVEGSLAGELFF. Written as DNA, the CDR3 is TGTGCCAGCAGCGTAGAGGGGTCGTTAGCCGGGGAGCTGTTTTTT.

The rearrangement links TRBV28 to TRBJ1-4; 10 bases align to TRBD1. This CDR3 has 15 residues. With V trimmed by 5 bases and J by 8 bases, 8 bases remained unmatched. Germline lookup yields CDR1 MDHEN and CDR2 SYDVKM. The CDR3 protein is CASSRGGQGTEKLFF. The CDR3 coding sequence is TGTGCCAGCAGTAGAGGGGGACAGGGGACCGAAAAACTGTTTTTT.

J is TRBJ2-5 and V is TRBV15; 12 bases fit TRBD1. Germline V gene lookup returns CDR1 LNHNV and CDR2 YYDKDF (reference sequence). Germline trimming cut 4 bases from V and 2 bases from J; bases unmatched to any gene: 5. The CDR3 sequence is 16 residues long. As DNA, the CDR3 is TGTGCCACCAGCAAAGGGGACAGGGGGCTACAAGAGACCCAGTACTTC. It is translated as CATSKGDRGLQETQYF.

As for this clone: Its ends do not fully match the called genes, so a read error is possible. The genes are TRBV6-1 and TRBJ1-5, with TRBD1 as a possible D gene (6 bases). The CDR3 has 15 amino acids. Looked up from germline, CDR1 is MNHNS and CDR2 is SASEGT. CDR3 nucleotide sequence: TGTGCCAGCAGGGTCCCCGGGACACAGAATCAGTCCCAGCATTTT. It yields the protein CASRVPGTQNQSQHF.

The rearrangement links TRBV4-1 to TRBJ1-5, with 9 bases lining up with TRBD1. This CDR3 comprises 16 residues. The V and J ends lost 4 bases and 7 bases, in that order; junction bases with no gene match: 11. The germline gives CDR1 MGHRA, CDR2 YSYEKL. The chain's CDR3 is CASSLRENRGQQPQHF. The CDR3 bases are TGCGCCAGCAGCCTTCGGGAGAACAGGGGGCAACAGCCCCAGCATTTT.

Concerning this clone: This is likely a read error, given that the CDR3 carries no conserved phenylalanine or tryptophan at its end. The chain is built from TRBV6-5 and TRBJ2-7, with 8 bases fitting TRBD1. The CDR3 totals 15 residues. The J segment lost 3 bases and the V segment lost 4 bases, leaving 8 bases of the junction unmatched. Germline-derived CDR1 and CDR2 are MNHEY and SVGAGI. The CDR3 is CASSLDGRGLYEQYL. In DNA, the CDR3 is TGTGCCAGCAGTTTGGACGGCAGGGGGCTCTACGAGCAGTACCTC.

The CDR3 DNA follows: TGTGCCAGCAGAACACGACAGGGGCTTTCCTACGAGCAGTACTTC. It codes for CASRTRQGLSYEQYF. The V and J genes are TRBV28 and TRBJ2-7; 8 positions agree with TRBD1. Unmatched junction bases numbered 8, after V lost 6 bases and J lost 1 base. Germline assignment: CDR1 MDHEN and CDR2 SYDVKM. CDR3 length: 15 amino acids.

CDR3 bases: TGCAGCGTATTGACAGATCACTACGAGCAGTACTTC. Encoded protein: CSVLTDHYEQYF. V gene TRBV29-1 combines with J gene TRBJ2-7; the D gene is possibly TRBD1 (5 bases). The V gene lost 6 bases and the J gene lost 3 bases, with 12 bases spanning the gap. The CDR3 extends over 12 amino acids. Germline V gene data show CDR1 as SQVTM and CDR2 as ANQGSEA.

The chain recombines TRBV12-5 with TRBJ2-1; 8 bases are shared with TRBD1. Germline-derived CDR1 and CDR2 are LGHNT and FRNRAP. The V and J ends lost 2 bases and 4 bases, in that order; junction bases with no gene match: 16. The CDR3 totals 19 residues. The CDR3 region is CASGLYLVTGVPQYNEQFF. The DNA for the CDR3 is TGTGCTAGTGGTTTGTACCTGGTGACAGGGGTCCCCCAATACAATGAGCAGTTCTTC.

The chain combines TRBV5-8 with TRBJ2-7; tentative D call: TRBD1 (5 bases). Germline lookup yields CDR1 SGHTS and CDR2 YDEGEE. V lost 4 bases to trimming and J lost 5 bases, with 16 bases between them. CDR3 length equals 14 residues. CDR3 protein: CASSDGQGTDEQYF. In nucleotides, the CDR3 is TGTGCCAGCAGCGACGGGCAGGGTACGGACGAGCAGTACTTC.

On this clone itself: Other DNA sequences from this sample encode an identical CDR3 as well. The rearrangement joins TRBV28 to TRBJ1-1; 7 bases align to TRBD1. The length of the CDR3 is 15 residues. V trimming: 4 bases; J trimming: 8 bases; junction bases outside the gene matches: 13. CDR1 MDHEN and CDR2 SYDVKM come from the germline V gene. In nucleotides, the CDR3 is TGTGCCAGCAGTTCCCCCCAACAGGGGTCACGGGAAGCTTTCTTT. It encodes CASSSPQQGSREAFF. The full variable domain, with the rest looked up from reference TRBV28 and TRBJ1-1, is DVKVTQSSRYLVKRTGEKVFLECVQDMDHENMFWYRQDPGLGLRLIYFSYDVKMKEKGDIPEGYSVSREKKERFSLILESASTNQTSMYLCASSSPQQGSREAFFGQGTRLTVV.

J is TRBJ2-3 and V is TRBV9; 13 bases match TRBD2. In germline, CDR1 is SGDLS, CDR2 YYNGEE. The junction had 10 bases not matched to a gene; V was cut back by 4 bases and J by 2 bases. The CDR3 contains 18 residues. CDR3 sequence reads: CASSFGGGLAGDTDTQYF. The CDR3 DNA is TGTGCCAGCAGCTTCGGGGGTGGACTAGCGGGGGACACAGATACGCAGTATTTT.

This chain uses TRBV4-1 with TRBJ2-1; 11 bases map to TRBD2. The trim removed 3 bases at V and 2 bases at J, leaving 0 bases unmatched. Germline V gene lookup returns CDR1 MGHRA and CDR2 YSYEKL. The CDR3 has 15 amino acids. The CDR3 DNA follows: TGCGCCAGCAGCCAGGGACTAGCGGCCTACAATGAGCAGTTCTTC. Translated: CASSQGLAAYNEQFF.

The chain couples TRBV5-1 to TRBJ1-1, with 8 positions matching TRBD1. V lost 4 bases, J lost 3 bases, and 5 bases stayed unmatched. The CDR3 is 14 residues long. Germline CDR1 is SGHRS and CDR2 is YFSETQ. CDR3 protein: CASSKQGGDTEAFF. CDR3 DNA sequence: TGCGCCAGCAGCAAACAGGGGGGAGACACTGAAGCTTTCTTT.

The rearrangement links TRBV6-5 to TRBJ2-1; D is perhaps TRBD1 (5 bases). The CDR3 length is 14 residues. Germline V gene lookup returns CDR1 MNHEY and CDR2 SVGAGI. Trimming removed 0 bases from V and 4 bases from J, with 7 bases in between. CDR3 coding DNA: TGTGCCAGCAGTTACTCTGACAGTTACAATGAGCAGTTCTTC. This encodes CASSYSDSYNEQFF.

The chain couples TRBV5-1 to TRBJ2-1; the match to TRBD1 covers 8 bases. The CDR3 consists of 14 residues. Germline V gene lookup returns CDR1 SGHRS and CDR2 YFSETQ. Trimming took 2 bases from V and 4 from J; bases not matched to a gene: 2. As DNA, the CDR3 is TGCGCCAGCAGCTTAACAGGGGGGTACAATGAGCAGTTCTTC. It codes for CASSLTGGYNEQFF.

The V gene is TRBV4-1, the J gene TRBJ1-3; the D is unclear. Germline V gene lookup returns CDR1 MGHRA and CDR2 YSYEKL. V was cut by 0 bases and J by 0 bases, with 9 bases left in between. This CDR3 has 16 residues. In DNA form, the CDR3 reads TGCGCCAGCAGCCAAGATTTGGGGAGCTCTGGAAACACCATATATTTT. Translating gives CASSQDLGSSGNTIYF.

This rearrangement joins TRBV10-2 to TRBJ1-1, with D maybe TRBD1 (5 bases). In germline, CDR1 is WSHSY, CDR2 SAAADI. The germline V and J ends were trimmed by 8 bases and 3 bases, with 10 bases remaining between them. The CDR3 loop spans 12 amino acids. The CDR3 sequence: CASGSGDTEAFF. DNA for the CDR3: TGCGCCAGCGGGTCGGGGGACACTGAAGCTTTCTTT.

The DNA for the CDR3 is TGTGCCAGCAGTTACACAGGGGACACCATATATTTT. This encodes CASSYTGDTIYF. V gene TRBV6-5 combines with J gene TRBJ1-3; 7 nucleotides align to TRBD1. Unmatched junction bases numbered 0, after V lost 2 bases and J lost 8 bases. CDR3 length: 12 residues. Germline V gene lookup returns CDR1 MNHEY and CDR2 SVGAGI.

The chain recombines TRBV13 with TRBJ2-1; tentative D call: TRBD1 (6 bases). The CDR3 length is 14 residues. Per germline, CDR1 PRHDT and CDR2 FYEKMQ (reference sequence). Trimming left V 5 bases short and J 0 bases short, with 8 bases between. Here the CDR3 DNA reads TGTGCCAGCAGCCCGGACAGCTCCTACAATGAGCAGTTCTTC. It encodes CASSPDSSYNEQFF.

The chain couples TRBV5-1 to TRBJ1-1; TRBD1 matches at 7 bases. V was clipped by 2 bases and J by 7 bases; unmatched bases: 2. The germline V gene has CDR1 SGHRS and CDR2 YFSETQ. This CDR3 has 12 residues. CDR3 DNA: TGCGCCAGCAGCTTACAGGGGAATGAAGCTTTCTTT. It specifies CASSLQGNEAFF.

V usage is TRBV27 and J usage is TRBJ2-1; no clear D gene. The V end lost 4 bases, the J end lost 6 bases, and 4 bases lay between the germline ends. CDR1 MNHEY and CDR2 SMNVEV come from the germline V gene (reference sequence). The CDR3 length is 11 residues. The CDR3, as DNA: TGTGCCAGCAGTTACAGCAATGAGCAGTTCTTC. It yields the protein CASSYSNEQFF.

Notes on this clone: The junction departs from the called germline gene at one end, perhaps through a read error. The chain has TRBV4-2 and TRBJ2-7, with D possibly matching TRBD2 (5 bases). Germline assignment: CDR1 LGHNA and CDR2 YNFKEQ. CDR3 length: 13 residues. The CDR3 DNA follows: TGTGTCAGCAGCCAAGAAGAGGGATACGAGCAGTACTTC. Protein sequence: CVSSQEEGYEQYF.

V and J are TRBV18 and TRBJ1-1; TRBD1 matches at 9 bases. Germline lookup yields CDR1 KGHSH and CDR2 LQKENI. The junction had 6 bases not matched to a gene; V was cut back by 2 bases and J by 5 bases. The CDR3 sequence is 15 residues long. CDR3 amino acids: CASSPATGGKTEAFF. The CDR3 DNA reads TGTGCCAGCTCACCAGCGACAGGGGGGAAGACTGAAGCTTTCTTT.

Here the CDR3 reads CASSLEQGSYEQYF. In DNA form, the CDR3 reads TGTGCCAGCAGCTTAGAACAGGGATCCTACGAGCAGTACTTC. The chain employs TRBV7-2 and TRBJ2-7; possible D gene TRBD1, 6 bases. Trimming pared 1 base from V and 1 base from J, leaving 8 bases between. Germline CDR1 SGHTA, CDR2 FQGNSA. The CDR3 covers 14 residues.

The chain uses TRBV7-2 and TRBJ1-6, with 8 bases fitting TRBD1. In germline, CDR1 is SGHTA, CDR2 FQGNSA. The CDR3 has 17 residues. J gave up 10 bases and V 3 bases, and 14 bases lay outside the gene matches. The CDR3 region is CASSFFRPGQVNSPLHF. The CDR3 nucleotides are TGTGCCAGCAGCTTCTTCCGGCCGGGACAGGTGAACTCACCCCTCCACTTT.